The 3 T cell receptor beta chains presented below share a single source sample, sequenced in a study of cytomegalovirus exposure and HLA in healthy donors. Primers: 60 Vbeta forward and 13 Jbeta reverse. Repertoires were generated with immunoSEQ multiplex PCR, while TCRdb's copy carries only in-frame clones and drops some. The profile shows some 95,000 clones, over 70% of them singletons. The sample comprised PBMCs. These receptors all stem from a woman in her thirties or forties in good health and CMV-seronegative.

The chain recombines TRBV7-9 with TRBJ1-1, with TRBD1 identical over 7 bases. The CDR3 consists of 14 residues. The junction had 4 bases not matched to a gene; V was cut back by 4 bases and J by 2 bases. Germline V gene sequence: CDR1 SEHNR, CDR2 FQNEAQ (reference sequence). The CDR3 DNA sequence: TGTGCCAGCAGCTGGGGACAGCAAAACACTGAAGCTTTCTTT. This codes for CASSWGQQNTEAFF. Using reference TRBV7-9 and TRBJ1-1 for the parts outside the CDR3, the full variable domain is DTGVSQNPRHKITKRGQNVTFRCDPISEHNRLYWYRQTLGQGPEFLTYFQNEAQLEKSRLLSDRFSAERPKGSFSTLEIQRTEQGDSAMYLCASSWGQQNTEAFFGQGTRLTVV.

This CDR3 is CASSYYRDRGTGELFF. CDR3 DNA: TGTGCCAGCAGCTACTACCGGGACAGAGGCACCGGGGAGCTGTTTTTT. This chain uses TRBV7-9 with TRBJ2-2, with 7 bases fitting TRBD1. Germline loops: CDR1 SEHNR, CDR2 FQNEAQ (reference sequence). J lost 4 bases, V lost 4 bases, and 9 bases had no gene match. CDR3 length: 16 residues.

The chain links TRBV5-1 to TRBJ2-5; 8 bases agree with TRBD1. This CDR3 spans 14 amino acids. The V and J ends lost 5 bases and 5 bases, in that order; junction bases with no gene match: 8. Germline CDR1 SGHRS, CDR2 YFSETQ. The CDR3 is CASSSSDRVETQYF. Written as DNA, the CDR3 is TGCGCCAGCAGTTCGTCGGACAGGGTGGAGACCCAGTACTTC. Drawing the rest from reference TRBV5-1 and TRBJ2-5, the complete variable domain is KAGVTQTPRYLIKTRGQQVTLSCSPISGHRSVSWYQQTPGQGLQFLFEYFSETQRNKGNFPGRFSGRQFSNSRSEMNVSTLELGDSALYLCASSSSDRVETQYFGPGTRLLVL.